The 30 T cell receptor beta chains reported below all come from one sample, sequenced in a study of cytotoxic CD8 clonotypes in ibrutinib-treated CLL. Here immunoSEQ multiplex PCR was the method, and the copy in TCRdb shows in-frame clones only, minus some. Of 200,000 to 250,000 clones in the sample, about 75% were seen once. This specimen was PBMCs, taken after 12 months of ibrutinib treatment. Receptors were obtained from a human donor with chronic lymphocytic leukemia.

In its sample, this clone was seen many times. The chain is built from TRBV7-2 and TRBJ1-2; D call uncertain. Germline V gives CDR1 SGHTA, CDR2 FQGNSA. Trimming shortened V by 1 base and J by 4 bases, and 4 bases separated the two germline ends. The CDR3 has 12 amino acids. Here the CDR3 reads CASSLGGYGYTF. CDR3 nucleotides: TGTGCCAGCAGCTTAGGTGGCTATGGCTACACCTTC.

V is TRBV9 and J is TRBJ2-3; TRBD2 might be the D (6 bases). Germline V gene lookup returns CDR1 SGDLS and CDR2 YYNGEE. V dropped 3 bases and J dropped 2 bases, with 10 bases sitting between them. The CDR3 loop spans 14 amino acids. CDR3 nucleotide sequence: TGTGCCAGCAGCGCAAGCGGGTTCACAGATACGCAGTATTTT. Protein product: CASSASGFTDTQYF.

This clone was picked up a small number of times. V usage is TRBV6-5 and J usage is TRBJ2-1; D assignment may be TRBD1 or TRBD2 (7 bases each). The V gene lost 8 bases and the J gene lost 6 bases, with 14 bases spanning the gap. The CDR3 runs 13 residues. Germline V gene data show CDR1 as MNHEY and CDR2 as SVGAGI. The CDR3 loop reads CASRRGGFNEQFF. CDR3 DNA sequence: TGTGCCAGCCGCAGGGGGGGTTTCAATGAGCAGTTCTTC.

This clone was seen only a few times. The J gene is TRBJ2-7, the V gene TRBV27; TRBD1 aligns across 8 bases. Germline CDR1 and CDR2: MNHEY and SMNVEV (reference sequence). The CDR3 is made up of 15 amino acids. V was pared by 3 bases and J by 4 bases, with 8 bases of the junction left unmatched. The CDR3 region has the DNA TGTGCCAGCAGTTTCGGAGACAGGGGATCTTACGAGCAGTACTTC. Protein product: CASSFGDRGSYEQYF.

The CDR3 nucleotides read TGTGCCAGCAGCTTAGGACATATCGGGGGGAGGGATGGCTACACCTTC. Translating it yields CASSLGHIGGRDGYTF. This chain joins TRBV7-2 and TRBJ1-2, with D possibly matching TRBD1 (5 bases). Trimming took 1 base from V and 6 from J, leaving 18 bases between them. Germline CDR1 SGHTA, CDR2 FQGNSA. CDR3 size: 16 residues.

The chain is built from TRBV7-6 and TRBJ2-5; perhaps TRBD2 as D (6 bases). The CDR3 has 14 amino acids. Between the trimmed V and J ends, which lost 3 bases and 4 bases, there was a span of 12 bases. CDR1 is SGHVS and CDR2 is FNYEAQ in the germline V gene. The DNA of the CDR3 is TGTGCCAGCAGCTTCGTTGGGGGGACAGAGACCCAGTACTTC. It translates to CASSFVGGTETQYF.

This clone was observed a handful of times. The V and J genes are TRBV6-1 and TRBJ2-3; D is ambiguous. CDR1 MNHNS and CDR2 SASEGT come from the germline V gene. The V and J ends lost 7 bases and 2 bases respectively, with 16 bases between them. The CDR3 contains 15 residues. The CDR3 region is CASKAFALATDTQYF. CDR3 DNA: TGTGCCAGCAAGGCATTCGCCCTGGCCACAGATACGCAGTATTTT.

This clone was seen just once. V gene TRBV7-9 combines with J gene TRBJ2-6, with TRBD1 matching 8 bases. The CDR3 length is 18 residues. Germline V gives CDR1 SEHNR, CDR2 FQNEAQ (reference sequence). The junction had 7 bases not matched to a gene; V was cut back by 1 base and J by 2 bases. CDR3 nucleotides: TGTGCCAGCAGCTTAGTGTCAGGGGGCCTCCCTGGGGCCAACGTCCTGACTTTC. Translated, it gives CASSLVSGGLPGANVLTF.

This chain links TRBV15 with TRBJ2-5; D remains ambiguous. Germline loops: CDR1 LNHNV, CDR2 YYDKDF (reference sequence). The CDR3 loop spans 12 amino acids. The ends were cut back, 8 bases at V and 2 bases at J, with 9 bases in the middle. DNA for the CDR3: TGTGCCACCGGAGATAGGCAAGAGACCCAGTACTTC. It specifies CATGDRQETQYF.

This rearrangement joins TRBV7-2 to TRBJ2-5; 7 nucleotides align to TRBD2. Germline-derived CDR1 and CDR2 are SGHTA and FQGNSA. The CDR3 is 13 residues long. V trimming: 1 base; J trimming: 5 bases; junction bases outside the gene matches: 1. In DNA, the CDR3 is TGTGCCAGCAGCTTAGGCGGGAGTGAGACCCAGTACTTC. It translates to CASSLGGSETQYF.

The rearrangement joins TRBV30 to TRBJ2-1, with D possibly TRBD2 on 5 matching bases. The CDR3 runs to 16 residues. The germline V and J ends were trimmed by 5 bases and 0 bases, with 17 bases remaining between them. Germline values: CDR1 GTSNPN, CDR2 SVGIG (reference sequence). DNA of the CDR3: TGTGCCTGGGAAAATGTGGGTCGGGACTCCTACAATGAGCAGTTCTTC. Translating gives CAWENVGRDSYNEQFF.

V gene TRBV4-2 combines with J gene TRBJ2-7; D is tentatively TRBD1 or TRBD2 (5 bases each). Germline V lookup: CDR1 LGHNA, CDR2 YNFKEQ. Trimming left V 0 bases short and J 3 bases short, with 12 bases between. CDR3 length: 15 residues. The CDR3 loop is CASSQERGAGYEQYF. The CDR3 DNA reads as TGTGCCAGCAGCCAAGAGAGGGGCGCAGGCTACGAGCAGTACTTC.

CDR3 DNA: TGTGCCAGCAGCCCTTTGGGCAGTACCTCCTACGAGCAGTACTTC. Translation: CASSPLGSTSYEQYF. The rearrangement joins TRBV7-2 to TRBJ2-7; D is undetermined. Germline CDR1 reads SGHTA; CDR2 reads FQGNSA. V was shortened by 5 bases and J by 0 bases, with 14 bases between the two germline ends. The CDR3 extends over 15 amino acids.

This chain links TRBV5-1 with TRBJ1-3, with D uncertain. CDR3 length equals 14 residues. From germline, CDR1 is SGHRS and CDR2 YFSETQ. Trimming shortened V by 0 bases and J by 4 bases, and 8 bases separated the two germline ends. The CDR3 here is CASSLDTAGNTIYF. The DNA for the CDR3 is TGCGCCAGCAGCTTGGACACAGCCGGAAACACCATATATTTT.

Points on this clone: Germline is not matched at one junction end, which may reflect a read error. V gene TRBV7-7 combines with J gene TRBJ2-3, with 8 positions matching TRBD1. Looked up from germline, CDR1 is SSHAT and CDR2 is FNYEAQ (reference sequence). The CDR3 is 12 amino acids. CDR3 sequence reads: CASSCIRDRRDF. CDR3 nucleotides: TGTGCCAGCAGCTGCATCCGGGACAGGCGAGATTTT.

The V call is TRBV28, the J call TRBJ1-4, with no clear D. Trimming shortened V by 6 bases and J by 10 bases, and 18 bases separated the two germline ends. Germline CDR1 is MDHEN and CDR2 is SYDVKM. The CDR3 is 14 residues long. The CDR3 DNA reads as TGTGCCAGCAGCGTCGGCGGTGCACTGGGAAAACTGTTTTTT. It encodes CASSVGGALGKLFF.

This clone was found once. This chain links TRBV9 with TRBJ1-3, with D perhaps matching TRBD1 (6 bases). The germline V gene has CDR1 SGDLS and CDR2 YYNGEE. The CDR3 extends over 17 amino acids. The germline V and J ends were trimmed by 3 bases and 0 bases, with 16 bases remaining between them. DNA for the CDR3: TGTGCCAGCAGCGGAGGGGCAGGGGCCCACTCTGGAAACACCATATATTTT. Protein: CASSGGAGAHSGNTIYF.

The chain combines TRBV25-1 with TRBJ2-3; D not certain. Trimming pared 1 base from V and 3 bases from J, leaving 11 bases between. This CDR3 has 15 amino acids. Germline values: CDR1 MGHDK, CDR2 SYGVNS. The CDR3 spells CASSELRYGTDTQYF. CDR3 coding DNA: TGTGCCAGCAGTGAATTAAGGTACGGGACAGATACGCAGTATTTT.

The chain links TRBV9 to TRBJ2-7; TRBD2 matches at 7 bases. Germline CDR1 reads SGDLS; CDR2 reads YYNGEE. With V trimmed by 3 bases and J by 2 bases, 5 bases remained unmatched. The CDR3 runs to 14 residues. CDR3 protein: CASSGLAGPYEQYF. CDR3 coding DNA: TGTGCCAGCAGCGGACTAGCCGGCCCCTACGAGCAGTACTTC.

This clone was detected once. The chain combines TRBV7-2 with TRBJ2-7, with D uncertain. This CDR3 contains 15 residues. V was clipped by 1 base and J by 5 bases, with 15 bases between them. Germline values: CDR1 SGHTA, CDR2 FQGNSA. In DNA, the CDR3 is TGTGCCAGCAGCTTAGGGACGGGTACTTGGGACGAGCAGTACTTC. Translated: CASSLGTGTWDEQYF. The full variable domain, with the rest looked up from reference TRBV7-2 and TRBJ2-7, is GAGVSQSPSNKVTEKGKDVELRCDPISGHTALYWYRQSLGQGLEFLIYFQGNSAPDKSGLPSDRFSAERTGGSVSTLTIQRTQQEDSAVYLCASSLGTGTWDEQYFGPGTRLTVT.

The rearrangement links TRBV28 to TRBJ2-6, with no clear D. Germline V CDR1 and CDR2: MDHEN, SYDVKM. The CDR3 consists of 16 residues. The V gene lost 8 bases and the J gene lost 0 bases, with 14 bases spanning the gap. CDR3 bases: TGTGCCAGCGAACAAGGGTTGGGCTCTGGGGCCAACGTCCTGACTTTC. Amino acid sequence: CASEQGLGSGANVLTF.

The V and J genes are TRBV5-1 and TRBJ2-7; D is perhaps TRBD1 (5 bases). Germline V gene lookup returns CDR1 SGHRS and CDR2 YFSETQ. Trimming left V 4 bases short and J 3 bases short, with 11 bases between. The CDR3 has 13 amino acids. The CDR3 DNA follows: TGCGCCAGCAGCGTGGACACGTACTACGAGCAGTACTTC. Encoded protein: CASSVDTYYEQYF.

This chain links TRBV7-2 with TRBJ2-3; maybe TRBD2 (5 bases). This CDR3 has 15 residues. Trimming pared 5 bases from V and 5 bases from J, leaving 17 bases between. Germline V gene data show CDR1 as SGHTA and CDR2 as FQGNSA. CDR3 sequence reads: CASSQTGSDRDTQYF. CDR3 DNA: TGTGCCAGCAGCCAGACGGGGTCAGATCGAGATACGCAGTATTTT.

This clone was recorded only once. This sample also contains other DNA sequences that code for the same CDR3. The chain couples TRBV7-2 to TRBJ2-1; D is ambiguous. V was pared by 3 bases and J by 10 bases, with 4 bases between. There are 10 residues in the CDR3. The germline V gene has CDR1 SGHTA and CDR2 FQGNSA. DNA of the CDR3: TGTGCCAGCAGCTTGGGGGAGCAGTTCTTC. It encodes CASSLGEQFF.

The chain is built from TRBV9 and TRBJ1-1; D is unresolved. The germline V gene encodes CDR1 SGDLS and CDR2 YYNGEE. This CDR3 comprises 14 residues. With 1 base removed from V and 4 bases from J, the gap between germline ends came to 11 bases. CDR3 DNA sequence: TGTGCCAGCAGCGTAAGCGTTTTCGGCACTGAAGCTTTCTTT. It codes for CASSVSVFGTEAFF.

Details on this clone: The same CDR3 arises from other DNA sequences in this sample as well. This sequence joins TRBV30 and TRBJ2-7; a weak D match, TRBD2 (6 bases). This CDR3 spans 14 amino acids. Between the trimmed V and J ends, which lost 0 bases and 0 bases, there was a span of 9 bases. The V gene's germline CDR1 is GTSNPN and CDR2 SVGIG (reference sequence). The CDR3 DNA is TGTGCCTGGAGTGTAGGTAGCGGCTCCTACGAGCAGTACTTC. Translation gives CAWSVGSGSYEQYF.

This chain uses TRBV27 with TRBJ2-2; no reliable D call. Germline V gene data show CDR1 as MNHEY and CDR2 as SMNVEV (reference sequence). V was clipped by 3 bases and J by 0 bases, with 11 bases between them. This CDR3 is 16 amino acids long. The CDR3 loop is CASSFGPFANTGELFF. The CDR3 nucleotides read TGTGCCAGCAGTTTCGGGCCCTTCGCGAACACCGGGGAGCTGTTTTTT.

This clone appeared a single time. This sequence joins TRBV15 and TRBJ1-2; the D gene is possibly TRBD1 (6 bases). CDR1 is LNHNV, CDR2 YYDKDF, per germline (reference sequence). The CDR3 runs to 15 residues. The V end was cut by 0 bases, the J end by 7 bases, with 15 bases between. CDR3 sequence (DNA): TGTGCCACCAGCAGAGATCGGGGGGCCTCATCTGGCTACACCTTC. It codes for CATSRDRGASSGYTF.

The chain joins TRBV10-3 to TRBJ2-1; 7 bases are a match to TRBD1. Germline loops: CDR1 ENHRY, CDR2 SYGVKD. This CDR3 spans 14 amino acids. Unmatched junction bases numbered 3, after V lost 3 bases and J lost 4 bases. The chain's CDR3 is CAISEGQDYNEQFF. In DNA, the CDR3 is TGTGCCATCAGTGAAGGACAGGATTACAATGAGCAGTTCTTC.

Concerning this clone: The sample contains more than one DNA sequence encoding this CDR3. The chain has TRBV5-1 and TRBJ2-7, with D possibly matching TRBD2 (6 bases). The ends were cut back, 0 bases at V and 7 bases at J, with 11 bases in the middle. The germline gives CDR1 SGHRS, CDR2 YFSETQ. The CDR3 has 13 residues. CDR3 sequence (DNA): TGCGCCAGCAGCTTGGCCCGGAGGGGAGAGCAGTACTTC. Translated: CASSLARRGEQYF.